This TCR beta chain originates from a study of stem cell transplantation in POMP-related autoinflammatory disease. The length of the CDR3 is 11 residues. Trimming stripped 3 bases from V and 5 bases from J, with 5 bases between. Germline V CDR1 and CDR2: SNHLY, FYNNEI. Sequencing was performed with immunoSEQ multiplex PCR; in TCRdb, only in-frame clones are kept and a portion is missing. The table records tens of thousands of clones, roughly 90% of them present only once. The sequence was obtained from a human patient with POMP-related autoinflammation and immune dysregulation (PRAID). Some T cells may be the graft donor's. Sequencing used CD4+ T cells from PBMCs, obtained after stem cell transplantation. The gene calls are TRBV2 and TRBJ2-7; D is uncertain. Here the CDR3 DNA reads TGTGCCAGCAGTGAGGCTGACGAGCAGTACGTC. Its protein is CASSEADEQYV.